Presented here are 3 T cell receptor beta chains from one specimen sequenced in a study of Ad26.COV2.S vaccination and SARS-CoV-2 variants. Here immunoSEQ multiplex PCR was the method, and the copy in TCRdb shows in-frame clones only, minus some. The sample includes about 350,000 clones, roughly 94% of them seen just once. The source was peripheral blood, collected after recovery from COVID-19. The source is a human donor who had recovered from COVID-19.

This chain connects TRBV4-1 to TRBJ2-7; D is ambiguous. This CDR3 is 14 amino acids long. The ends were cut back, 0 bases at V and 1 base at J, with 7 bases in the middle. Germline assignment: CDR1 MGHRA and CDR2 YSYEKL. As DNA, the CDR3 is TGCGCCAGCAGCCAAGACGGGCCTTCCTACGAGCAGTACTTC. Encoded protein: CASSQDGPSYEQYF.

This chain links TRBV5-1 with TRBJ2-5; TRBD1 aligns across 8 bases. V shed 7 bases, J shed 5 bases, and the junction held 7 bases outside the gene matches. Germline V gives CDR1 SGHRS, CDR2 YFSETQ. CDR3 size: 13 residues. This chain's CDR3 is CASGTGTGETQYF. Here the CDR3 DNA reads TGCGCCAGCGGAACCGGGACAGGCGAGACCCAGTACTTC.

The genes are TRBV27 and TRBJ1-6, with D unresolved. Trimming took off 0 bases at V and 9 bases at J, with 12 bases between the two ends. In germline, CDR1 is MNHEY, CDR2 SMNVEV (reference sequence). This CDR3 has 15 amino acids. The CDR3 sequence: CASSLSAGGSSPLHF. In DNA form, the CDR3 reads TGTGCCAGCAGTTTATCGGCGGGCGGGAGTTCACCCCTCCACTTT.